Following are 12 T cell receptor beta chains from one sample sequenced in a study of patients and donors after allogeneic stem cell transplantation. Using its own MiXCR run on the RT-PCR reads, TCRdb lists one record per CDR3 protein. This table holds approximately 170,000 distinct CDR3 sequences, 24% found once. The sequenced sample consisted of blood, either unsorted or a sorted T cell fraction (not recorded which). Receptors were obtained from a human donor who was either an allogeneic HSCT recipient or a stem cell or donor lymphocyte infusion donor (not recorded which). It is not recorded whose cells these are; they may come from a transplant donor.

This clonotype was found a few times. The CDR3 region has the DNA TGTGCCAGCAGTTCCCCCCTACGCCGGGGCACTGAAGCTTTCTTT. It codes for CASSSPLRRGTEAFF. This chain uses TRBV28 with TRBJ1-1, with unresolved D. The CDR3 loop spans 15 amino acids. V was clipped by 4 bases and J by 4 bases, with 16 bases between them. The germline V gene encodes CDR1 MDHEN and CDR2 SYDVKM. The entire variable domain, with the rest obtained from reference TRBV28 and TRBJ1-1, is as follows: DVKVTQSSRYLVKRTGEKVFLECVQDMDHENMFWYRQDPGLGLRLIYFSYDVKMKEKGDIPEGYSVSREKKERFSLILESASTNQTSMYLCASSSPLRRGTEAFFGQGTRLTVV.

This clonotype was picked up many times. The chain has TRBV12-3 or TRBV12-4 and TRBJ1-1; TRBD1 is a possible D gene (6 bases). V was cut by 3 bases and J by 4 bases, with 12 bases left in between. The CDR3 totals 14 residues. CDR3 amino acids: CASSLATGPTEAFF. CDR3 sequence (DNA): TGTGCCAGCAGTTTGGCCACAGGGCCCACTGAAGCTTTCTTT.

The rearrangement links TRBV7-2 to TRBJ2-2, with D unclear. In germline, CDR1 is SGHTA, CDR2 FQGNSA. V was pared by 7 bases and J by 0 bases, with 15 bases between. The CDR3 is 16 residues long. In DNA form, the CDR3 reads TGTGCCAGCACCCTAGGGCCCGCACCGAACACCGGGGAGCTGTTTTTT. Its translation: CASTLGPAPNTGELFF.

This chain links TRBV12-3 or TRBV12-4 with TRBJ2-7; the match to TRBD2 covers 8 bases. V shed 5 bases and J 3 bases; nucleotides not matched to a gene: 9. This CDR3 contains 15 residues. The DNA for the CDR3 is TGTGCCAGCAGTCTGGGTGTAGCGGGAAGCTACGAGCAGTACTTC. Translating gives CASSLGVAGSYEQYF.

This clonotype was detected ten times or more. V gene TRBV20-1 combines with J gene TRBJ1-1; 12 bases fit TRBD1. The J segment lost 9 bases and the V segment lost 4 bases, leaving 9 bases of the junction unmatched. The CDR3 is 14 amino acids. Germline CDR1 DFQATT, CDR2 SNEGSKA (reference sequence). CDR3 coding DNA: TGCAGTGCTAAACCGGGACAGGGGGCTATACAAGCTTTCTTT. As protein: CSAKPGQGAIQAFF.

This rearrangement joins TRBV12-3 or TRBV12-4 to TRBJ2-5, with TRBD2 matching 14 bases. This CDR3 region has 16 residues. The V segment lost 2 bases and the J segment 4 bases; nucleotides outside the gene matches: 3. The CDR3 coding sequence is TGTGCCAGCAGTTTATGGGGGACTAGCGGGAGAGAGACCCAGTACTTC. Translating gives CASSLWGTSGRETQYF.

Written as DNA, the CDR3 is TGTGCTAGTGGCCCTGAAGCAGCCTACAATGAGCAGTTCTTC. It encodes CASGPEAAYNEQFF. The V call is TRBV12-5, the J call TRBJ2-1; the D is unclear. Trimming left V 6 bases short and J 2 bases short, with 11 bases between. In germline, CDR1 is LGHNT, CDR2 FRNRAP. This CDR3 is 14 amino acids long.

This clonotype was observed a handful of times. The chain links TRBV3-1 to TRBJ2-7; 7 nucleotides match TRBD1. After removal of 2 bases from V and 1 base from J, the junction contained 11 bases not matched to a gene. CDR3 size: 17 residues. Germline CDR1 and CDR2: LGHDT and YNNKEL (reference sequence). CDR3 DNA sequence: TGTGCCAGCAGCCAATACCCACTCGGACAGGCGTCCTACGAGCAGTACTTC. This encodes CASSQYPLGQASYEQYF.

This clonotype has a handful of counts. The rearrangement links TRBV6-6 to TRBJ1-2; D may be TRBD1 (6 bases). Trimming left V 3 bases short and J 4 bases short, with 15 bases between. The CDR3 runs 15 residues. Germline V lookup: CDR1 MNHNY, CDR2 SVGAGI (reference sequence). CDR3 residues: CASSYWSDSRYGYTF. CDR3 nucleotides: TGTGCCAGCAGTTATTGGTCGGACAGCCGCTATGGCTACACCTTC.

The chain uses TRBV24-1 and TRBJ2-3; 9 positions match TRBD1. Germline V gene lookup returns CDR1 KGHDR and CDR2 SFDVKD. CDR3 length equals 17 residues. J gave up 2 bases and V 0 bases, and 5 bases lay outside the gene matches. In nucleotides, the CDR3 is TGTGCCACCAGTGATTTGGGGACAGGGCCATCCACAGATACGCAGTATTTT. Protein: CATSDLGTGPSTDTQYF.

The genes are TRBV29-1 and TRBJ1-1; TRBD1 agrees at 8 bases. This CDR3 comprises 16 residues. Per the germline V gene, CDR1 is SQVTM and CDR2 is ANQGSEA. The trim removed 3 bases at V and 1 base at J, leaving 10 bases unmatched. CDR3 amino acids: CSVEINPGGTNTEAFF. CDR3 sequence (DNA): TGCAGCGTTGAGATTAACCCAGGGGGCACGAACACTGAAGCTTTCTTT.

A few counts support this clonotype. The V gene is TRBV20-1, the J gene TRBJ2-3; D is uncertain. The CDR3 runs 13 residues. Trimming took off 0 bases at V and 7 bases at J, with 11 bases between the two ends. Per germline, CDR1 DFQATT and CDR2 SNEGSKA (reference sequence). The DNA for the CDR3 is TGCAGTGCTAGAGATCAGGAAGCTTATACGCAGTATTTT. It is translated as CSARDQEAYTQYF.